These T cell receptor beta chains were read from a single sample in a study of blood T cell repertoires in COVID-19. Some clones are missing from TCRdb's copy, which holds only in-frame ones; the method was immunoSEQ multiplex PCR. Among around 450,000 clones listed, 90% were seen once. The sequenced material came from PBMCs or T cells enriched from blood (not recorded which). These receptors were obtained from a man between 18 and 29 years old who had recovered from COVID-19. Each CDR3 is given with its conserved first and last residue. D genes are given only for firm matches. Some rows have no size entry. The others give once, few or many, or a class for an expanded clone.

V gene	D gene	J gene	clone size	CDR3 DNA	CDR3 protein
TRBV5-8	-	TRBJ2-3	-	TGTGCCAGCAGCCCGGCTCAGGGGATTAGCACAGATACGCAGTATTTT	CASSPAQGISTDTQYF
TRBV3-1/TRBV3-2	-	TRBJ2-5	-	TGTGCCAGCAGCCCAGGCGTCACAGCGGGCCAAGAGACCCAGTACTTC	CASSPGVTAGQETQYF
TRBV5-5	-	TRBJ2-7	once	TGTGCCAGCAGCTTGGCCCCCACGCCGGGAAGCTACGAGCAGTACTTC	CASSLAPTPGSYEQYF
TRBV6-1	-	TRBJ2-1	-	TGTGCCAGCAGTGACAGTTCAGATTACAATGAGCAGTTCTTC	CASSDSSDYNEQFF
TRBV11-3	TRBD1	TRBJ1-2	-	TGTGCCAGCAGCTCCCGGACAGGGGGCTATGGCTACACCTTC	CASSSRTGGYGYTF
TRBV6-5	-	TRBJ1-3	-	TGTGCCAGCATTAACAGGGTCTCTGGAAACACCATATATTTT	CASINRVSGNTIYF
TRBV3-1/TRBV3-2	-	TRBJ1-2	-	TGTGCCAGCAGCCAAGGAGATTCGTGGTATGGCTACACCTTC	CASSQGDSWYGYTF
TRBV6-5	-	TRBJ1-1	-	TGTGCCAGCAGCTCACAGGGCCGCACTGAAGCTTTCTTT	CASSSQGRTEAFF
TRBV7-2	-	TRBJ2-1	once	TGTGCCAGCAGCCCGAGCGGGAGACAGGGTGAGCAGTTCTTC	CASSPSGRQGEQFF
TRBV19	-	TRBJ1-2	-	TGTGCCAGTAGTATAGGTCGCCCGGAGAATGGCTACACCTTC	CASSIGRPENGYTF
TRBV18	-	TRBJ1-4	-	TGTGCCAGCTCACCTCCTACTAGGAACGGAGAAAAACTGTTTTTT	CASSPPTRNGEKLFF
TRBV5-5	-	TRBJ1-1	once	TGTGCCAGCAGCCCTACCATACAGGGGAACACTGAAGCTTTCTTT	CASSPTIQGNTEAFF
TRBV5-1	TRBD2	TRBJ2-2	-	TGCGCCAGCAGCTTGGCCGGCCTAGCGGGGAACACCGGGGAGCTGTTTTTT	CASSLAGLAGNTGELFF
TRBV12-5	-	TRBJ1-2	once	TGTGCTATCCAACGACAGGCGAACTATGGCTACACCTTC	CAIQRQANYGYTF
TRBV2	TRBD2	TRBJ2-7	-	TGTGCCAGCAGCTGGACTAGCGGGGCCTACGAGCAGTACTTC	CASSWTSGAYEQYF
TRBV4-2	-	TRBJ2-7	once	TGTGCCAGCAGCCAAGACAGGGCAATCTCCTACGAGCAGTACTTC	CASSQDRAISYEQYF
TRBV9	-	TRBJ1-5	-	TGTGCCAGCAGCGCCCTCGGCGGAAGCAATCAGCCCCAGCATTTT	CASSALGGSNQPQHF
TRBV21-1	-	TRBJ1-4	-	TGTGCCAGCAGCAAAGCTAATAATGAAAAACTGTTTTTT	CASSKANNEKLFF
TRBV10-3	TRBD1	TRBJ1-2	-	TGTGCCATCAGTGATACAGGGGGTGGCTATGGCTACACCTTC	CAISDTGGGYGYTF
TRBV19	TRBD1	TRBJ2-7	once	TGTGCCAGTAGTCCCCGACAGGGGCGGAGGTACGAGCAGTACTTC	CASSPRQGRRYEQYF
TRBV6-2/TRBV6-3	TRBD2	TRBJ2-7	-	TGTGCCAGCAGTTACTATCTAGCGGGCCCACCCTACGAGCAGTACTTC	CASSYYLAGPPYEQYF
TRBV5-6	TRBD1	TRBJ2-7	-	TGTGCCAGCAGCTTGTTAGGACAGGGGGCCTACGAGCAGTACTTC	CASSLLGQGAYEQYF
TRBV30	-	TRBJ2-7	few	TGTGCCTGGCTAAGCGGATACGAGCAGTACTTC	CAWLSGYEQYF
TRBV12-5	TRBD1	TRBJ1-1	-	TGTGCTAGTGGGGGACAGGGCCCCACTGAAGCTTTCTTT	CASGGQGPTEAFF
TRBV19	TRBD1	TRBJ1-1	-	TGTGCCAGTACTAAGAAATCGACAGGGGCGAACACTGAAGCTTTCTTT	CASTKKSTGANTEAFF
TRBV30	TRBD2	TRBJ2-5	-	TGTGCCTGGAGTGCTGCGGGCGGGAGGGCAAAGACCCAGTACTTC	CAWSAAGGRAKTQYF
TRBV5-1	TRBD2	TRBJ2-3	-	TGCGCCAGCAGCTTCACAGCGGGGAGCACAGATACGCAGTATTTT	CASSFTAGSTDTQYF
TRBV19	-	TRBJ1-5	few	TGTGCCACCCGAATACAGGGAAATAGCAATCAGCCCCAGCATTTT	CATRIQGNSNQPQHF
TRBV2	-	TRBJ1-1	-	TGTGCCAGCAGTCTTGAGACAGGCACTGAAGCTTTCTTT	CASSLETGTEAFF
TRBV6-5	TRBD1	TRBJ2-5	-	TGTGCCAGCAGCCCGGGACAGGGGGGCCTAGAGACCCAGTACTTC	CASSPGQGGLETQYF
TRBV7-6	TRBD2	TRBJ2-2	-	TGTGCCAGCAGCTTAGCGCCAGGACTAGCGGGAGCCGGGGAGCTGTTTTTT	CASSLAPGLAGAGELFF
TRBV19	-	TRBJ1-1	-	TGTGCCAGTAGTTTTGCAGACAAGAACACTGAAGCTTTCTTT	CASSFADKNTEAFF
TRBV11-3	-	TRBJ1-1	-	TGTGCCAGCAGCTTAGGTGGACAGATGAACACTGAAGCTTTCTTT	CASSLGGQMNTEAFF
TRBV14	-	TRBJ1-2	-	TGTGCCAGCAGCCAAGACAGCAGGGGTGGCTACACCTTC	CASSQDSRGGYTF
TRBV2	TRBD2	TRBJ2-1	-	TGTGCCAGCATAGGACTAGTCGTCTACAATGAGCAGTTCTTC	CASIGLVVYNEQFF
TRBV5-4	TRBD2	TRBJ2-1	-	TGTGCCAGCAGCATTACCGGGGGGGGGAATGAGCAGTTCTTC	CASSITGGGNEQFF
TRBV30	TRBD1	TRBJ2-5	-	TGTGCCTTTGATAAGGGACAGGGCCAAGAGACCCAGTACTTC	CAFDKGQGQETQYF
TRBV7-2	TRBD2	TRBJ2-3	-	TGTGCCAGCAGCTTCCGGGGGGCAGATACGCAGTATTTT	CASSFRGADTQYF
TRBV2	-	TRBJ2-1	-	TGTGCCAGCAGGGAGACAGCCTCCTACAATGAGCAGTTCTTC	CASRETASYNEQFF
TRBV5-1	-	TRBJ2-3	once	TGCGCCAGCAGCTTCCGAGGGGGAAACACAGATACGCAGTATTTT	CASSFRGGNTDTQYF
TRBV6-6	-	TRBJ1-2	-	TGTGCCAGCTCCACAGGGATGGACTATGGCTACACCTTC	CASSTGMDYGYTF
TRBV2	-	TRBJ2-4	-	TGTGCCAGCAGTGAAGCGCTTTTCCCAGGGGCCAACAAAAACATTCAGTACTTC	CASSEALFPGANKNIQYF